One T cell receptor (beta chain) is described in this entry. The CDR3 is 13 residues long. Germline CDR1 is MNHEY and CDR2 is SVGEGT. The V gene lost 2 bases and the J gene lost 5 bases, with 7 bases spanning the gap. The data stem from a study of blood T cell repertoires in COVID-19. Per the original data handling: Amplification with reference gene primers provided the estimates of nucleated cell counts. TCRdb keeps only in-frame clones here, not all; method: immunoSEQ multiplex PCR. That table supplies the V and J calls and clone size; D and trimming were determined from the DNA. The data contain about 180,000 clones, roughly nine tenths of them singletons.

The chain is built from TRBV6-2 or TRBV6-3 and TRBJ1-5, with no clear D. This TCR was sampled from a man between 18 and 35 years old who had recovered from COVID-19. Sequences were obtained from peripheral blood. Here the CDR3 DNA reads TGTGCCAGCAGTTACGGCGGTTATCAGCCCCAGCATTTT. Protein sequence: CASSYGGYQPQHF.